What follows are 8 T cell receptor beta chains derived from one specimen sequenced in a study of shared clonotypes between healthy human individuals. Produced via immunoSEQ multiplex PCR; TCRdb's table is partial and in-frame only. The top ten clones hold about 13% of a sample with over 400,000 clones, about 85% of them seen once. The sequenced material came from PBMCs. The receptors were sampled from a woman aged 40 to 50 in good health. Some clones in this sample may be carry-over from other donors' samples.

The chain combines TRBV29-1 with TRBJ2-2, with D hard to call. Germline assignment: CDR1 SQVTM and CDR2 ANQGSEA. V gave up 0 bases and J gave up 1 base, with 0 bases separating them. This CDR3 spans 12 amino acids. Here the CDR3 reads CSVEENTGELFF. The CDR3 region has the DNA TGCAGCGTTGAAGAGAACACCGGGGAGCTGTTTTTT.

The chain is built from TRBV18 and TRBJ2-7; perhaps TRBD1 as D (6 bases). The CDR3 has 14 amino acids. The V and J ends lost 1 base and 2 bases respectively, with 9 bases between them. Per the germline V gene, CDR1 is KGHSH and CDR2 is LQKENI. CDR3 region: CASSPRTETYEQYF. As DNA, the CDR3 is TGTGCCAGCTCACCACGGACAGAAACCTACGAGCAGTACTTC.

This chain joins TRBV5-6 and TRBJ1-1, with D unresolved. The CDR3 consists of 15 residues. Looked up from germline, CDR1 is SGHDT and CDR2 is YYEEEE. The V and J ends lost 4 bases and 1 base respectively, with 14 bases between them. The CDR3 DNA follows: TGTGCCAGCAGCCTACGCCGGCGGAGGAACACTGAAGCTTTCTTT. Its translation is CASSLRRRRNTEAFF.

Here the CDR3 DNA reads TGTGCCAGCAGTGAATACGCCGGTAGGGCTTTCTTT. Its protein is CASSEYAGRAFF. V and J are TRBV25-1 and TRBJ1-1; D not resolved. CDR3 length equals 12 residues. The V and J ends lost 0 bases and 11 bases respectively, with 10 bases between them. Germline loops: CDR1 MGHDK, CDR2 SYGVNS. Complete variable domain (other parts from reference TRBV25-1 and TRBJ1-1): EADIYQTPRYLVIGTGKKITLECSQTMGHDKMYWYQQDPGMELHLIHYSYGVNSTEKGDLSSESTVSRIRTEHFPLTLESARPSHTSQYLCASSEYAGRAFFGQGTRLTVV.

The V gene is TRBV7-9, the J gene TRBJ2-1; a weak D match, TRBD1 (6 bases). CDR3 length: 14 amino acids. Germline CDR1 reads SEHNR; CDR2 reads FQNEAQ (reference sequence). V was shortened by 6 bases and J by 4 bases, with 13 bases between the two germline ends. CDR3 DNA: TGTGCCAGCAGTCAGGACAGAACTTACAATGAGCAGTTCTTC. Residues: CASSQDRTYNEQFF.

This clone came up a few times. A clone one base away is much larger, so this may be a read error. This sample also contains other DNA sequences that code for the same CDR3. The chain couples TRBV6-5 to TRBJ2-5, with D possibly TRBD1 on 6 matching bases. The J call may be faulty, since TRBJ2-7 better matches the DNA end. The V gene's germline CDR1 is MNHEY and CDR2 SVGAGI. This CDR3 spans 15 amino acids. CDR3 region: CASSYSETGAYEQYF. The CDR3 DNA reads TGCGCCAGCAGTTACTCTGAGACAGGAGCCTACGAGCAGTACTTC.

The J gene is TRBJ2-4, the V gene TRBV2, with D possibly called TRBD1 or TRBD2 (5 bases each). CDR1 is SNHLY, CDR2 FYNNEI, per germline. The CDR3 has 14 amino acids. V dropped 3 bases and J dropped 1 base, with 7 bases sitting between them. DNA of the CDR3: TGTGCCAGCAGTGACGGGACGGCCAAAAACATTCAGTACTTC. Its protein product is CASSDGTAKNIQYF.

This chain uses TRBV7-9 with TRBJ2-1; the D gene is possibly TRBD2 (5 bases). Germline V gene data show CDR1 as SEHNR and CDR2 as FQNEAQ (reference sequence). The CDR3 spans 15 residues. The V end was cut by 7 bases, the J end by 2 bases, with 15 bases between. The CDR3 DNA reads as TGTGCCAGCACCATCTCACTAGTAGCCTACAATGAGCAGTTCTTC. Its protein is CASTISLVAYNEQFF.